The subject of this entry is one TCR beta chain. Sequencing of TCR beta was undertaken in CD8+ and CD4+ T cells derived from blood. Random hexamers primed reverse transcription of about 0.5 to 1 ug RNA. TCRdb processed the immunoSEQ multiplex PCR reads anew with MiXCR; each CDR3 protein has one entry. The sample holds hundreds of thousands of distinct CDR3 sequences; over 85% are singletons and the top ten take around 0.067%. These data come from a study of CD8 T cells in Susac syndrome. This CDR3 has 13 residues. CDR1 and CDR2 from the germline V gene are SGHAT and FQDESV (reference sequence). The V end lost 0 bases, the J end lost 2 bases, and 5 bases lay between the germline ends.

Sequencing was performed on CD4+ T cells from PBMCs. This rearrangement joins TRBV11-1 to TRBJ2-7; no definite D call. This clonotype originated in a human donor with multiple sclerosis. Here the CDR3 DNA reads TGTGCCAGCAGCTTAGCGGCGACCTACGAGCAGTACTTC. Translating it yields CASSLAATYEQYF.